This section outlines one T cell receptor (beta chain) sequence together with its context. Its specificity is unknown. Assay used: immunoSEQ multiplex PCR; TCRdb lists only in-frame clones, some missing. The sample shows roughly 32,000 clones, around four fifths of them seen only once. These data originate in a study of T cells in narcolepsy. Points from the study as a whole: Autoreactive clone sequences were missing from some blood memory CD4+ repertoires. Same-patient CSF and blood CD4+ T cell clonotypes included HCRT-specific and TRIB2-specific autoreactive ones.

This CDR3 spans 13 amino acids. V was clipped by 2 bases and J by 2 bases, with 6 bases between them. Germline V gives CDR1 SEHNR, CDR2 FQNEAQ (reference sequence). The V and J genes are TRBV7-9 and TRBJ1-1; D remains ambiguous. Sequencing input: CD45RA- memory CD4+ T cells from PBMCs. The clonotype was recovered from a human donor with narcolepsy. CDR3 DNA sequence: TGTGCCAGCAGCTTAACACGTAACACTGAAGCTTTCTTT. Translating gives CASSLTRNTEAFF.